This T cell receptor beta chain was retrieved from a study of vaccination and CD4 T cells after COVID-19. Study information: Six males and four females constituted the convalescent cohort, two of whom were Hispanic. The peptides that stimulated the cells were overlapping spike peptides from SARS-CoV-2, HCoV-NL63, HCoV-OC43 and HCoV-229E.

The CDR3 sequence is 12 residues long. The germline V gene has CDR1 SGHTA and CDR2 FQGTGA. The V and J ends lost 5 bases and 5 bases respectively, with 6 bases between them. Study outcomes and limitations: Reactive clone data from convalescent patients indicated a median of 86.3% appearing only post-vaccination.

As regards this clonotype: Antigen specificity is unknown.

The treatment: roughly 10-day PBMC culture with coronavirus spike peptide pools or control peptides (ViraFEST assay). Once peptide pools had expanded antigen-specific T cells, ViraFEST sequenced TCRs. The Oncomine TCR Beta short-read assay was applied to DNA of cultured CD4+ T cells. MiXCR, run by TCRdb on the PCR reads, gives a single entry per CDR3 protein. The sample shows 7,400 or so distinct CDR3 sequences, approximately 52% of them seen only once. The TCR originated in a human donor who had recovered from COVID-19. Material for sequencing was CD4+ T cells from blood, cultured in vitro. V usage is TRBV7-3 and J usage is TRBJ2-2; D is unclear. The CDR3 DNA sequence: TGTGCCAGCAGCCACGAAACCGGGGAGCTGTTTTTT. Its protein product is CASSHETGELFF.